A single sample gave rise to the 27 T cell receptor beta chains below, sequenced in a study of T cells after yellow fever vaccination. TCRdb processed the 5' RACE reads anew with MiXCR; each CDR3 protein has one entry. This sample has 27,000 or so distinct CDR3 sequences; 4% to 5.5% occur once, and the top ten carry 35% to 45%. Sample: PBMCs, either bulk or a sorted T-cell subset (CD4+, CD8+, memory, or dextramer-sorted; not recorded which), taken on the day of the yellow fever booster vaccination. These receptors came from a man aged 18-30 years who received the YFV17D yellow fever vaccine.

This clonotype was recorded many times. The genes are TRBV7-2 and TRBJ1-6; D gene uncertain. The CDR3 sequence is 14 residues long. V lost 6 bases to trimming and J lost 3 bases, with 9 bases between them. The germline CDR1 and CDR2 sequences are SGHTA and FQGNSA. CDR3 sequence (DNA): TGTGCCAGCAGGGGCGGGGACTATAATTCACCCCTCCACTTT. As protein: CASRGGDYNSPLHF.

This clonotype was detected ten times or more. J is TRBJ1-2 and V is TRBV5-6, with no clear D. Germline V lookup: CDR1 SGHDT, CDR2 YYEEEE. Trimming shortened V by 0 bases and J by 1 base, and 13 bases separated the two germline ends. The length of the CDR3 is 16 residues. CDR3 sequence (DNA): TGTGCCAGCAGCTTGGTAACGGGTCTTTTTAACTATGGCTACACCTTC. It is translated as CASSLVTGLFNYGYTF.

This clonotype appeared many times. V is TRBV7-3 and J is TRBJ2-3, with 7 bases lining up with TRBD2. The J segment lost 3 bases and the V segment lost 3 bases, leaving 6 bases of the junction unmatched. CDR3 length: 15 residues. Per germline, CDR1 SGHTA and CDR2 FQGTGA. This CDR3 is CASSFGGGLTDTQYF. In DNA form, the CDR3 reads TGTGCCAGCAGCTTTGGGGGGGGATTGACAGATACGCAGTATTTT. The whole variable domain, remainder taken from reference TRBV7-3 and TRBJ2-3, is GAGVSQTPSNKVTEKGKYVELRCDPISGHTALYWYRQSLGQGPEFLIYFQGTGAADDSGLPNDRFFAVRPEGSVSTLKIQRTERGDSAVYLCASSFGGGLTDTQYFGPGTRLTVL.

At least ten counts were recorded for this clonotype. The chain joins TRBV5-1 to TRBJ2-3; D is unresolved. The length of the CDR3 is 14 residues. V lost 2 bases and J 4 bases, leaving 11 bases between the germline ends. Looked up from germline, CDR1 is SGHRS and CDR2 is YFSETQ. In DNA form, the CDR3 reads TGCGCCAGCAGCTTCCCCACTATGTCAGATACGCAGTATTTT. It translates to CASSFPTMSDTQYF.

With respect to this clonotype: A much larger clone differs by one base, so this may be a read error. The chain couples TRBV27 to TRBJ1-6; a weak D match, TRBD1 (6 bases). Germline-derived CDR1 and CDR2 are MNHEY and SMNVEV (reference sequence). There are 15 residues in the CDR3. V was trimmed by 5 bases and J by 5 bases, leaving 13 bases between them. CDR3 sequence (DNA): TGTGCCAGCAGTCTAAACAGGGTGAATAATTCACCCCTCCACTTT. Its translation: CASSLNRVNNSPLHF.

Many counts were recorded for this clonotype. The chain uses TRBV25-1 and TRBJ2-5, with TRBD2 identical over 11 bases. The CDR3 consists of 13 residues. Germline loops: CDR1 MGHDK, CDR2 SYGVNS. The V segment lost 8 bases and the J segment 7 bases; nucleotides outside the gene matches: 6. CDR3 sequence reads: CASGGTSGLTQYF. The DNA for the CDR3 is TGTGCCAGCGGGGGGACTAGCGGATTGACCCAGTACTTC.

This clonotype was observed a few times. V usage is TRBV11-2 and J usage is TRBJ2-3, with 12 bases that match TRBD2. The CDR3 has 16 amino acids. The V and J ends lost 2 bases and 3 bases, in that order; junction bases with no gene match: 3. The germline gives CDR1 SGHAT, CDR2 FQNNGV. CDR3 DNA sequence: TGTGCCAGCAGCTTAACTAGCGGGGGGAGGACAGATACGCAGTATTTT. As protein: CASSLTSGGRTDTQYF. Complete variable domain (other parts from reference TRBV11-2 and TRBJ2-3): EAGVAQSPRYKIIEKRQSVAFWCNPISGHATLYWYQQILGQGPKLLIQFQNNGVVDDSQLPKDRFSAERLKGVDSTLKIQPAKLEDSAVYLCASSLTSGGRTDTQYFGPGTRLTVL.

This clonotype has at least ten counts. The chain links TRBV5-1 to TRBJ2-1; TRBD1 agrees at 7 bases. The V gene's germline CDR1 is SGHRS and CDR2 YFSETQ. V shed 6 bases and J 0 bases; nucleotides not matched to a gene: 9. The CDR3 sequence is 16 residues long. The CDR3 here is CASTLDRASSYNEQFF. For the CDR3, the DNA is TGCGCCAGCACCCTTGACAGGGCGAGCTCCTACAATGAGCAGTTCTTC.

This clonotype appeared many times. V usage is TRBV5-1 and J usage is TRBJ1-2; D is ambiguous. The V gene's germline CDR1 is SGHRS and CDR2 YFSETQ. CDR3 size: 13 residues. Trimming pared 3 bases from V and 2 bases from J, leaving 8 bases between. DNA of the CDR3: TGCGCCAGCAGCTACGGAGGGAACTATGGCTACACCTTC. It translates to CASSYGGNYGYTF.

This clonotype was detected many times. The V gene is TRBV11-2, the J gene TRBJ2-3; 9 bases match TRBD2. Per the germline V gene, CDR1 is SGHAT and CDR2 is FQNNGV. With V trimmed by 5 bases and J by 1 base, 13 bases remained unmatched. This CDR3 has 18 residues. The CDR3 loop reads CASSQTVVSGGRTDTQYF. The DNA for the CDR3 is TGTGCCAGCAGCCAGACCGTCGTTAGCGGGGGTCGCACAGATACGCAGTATTTT.

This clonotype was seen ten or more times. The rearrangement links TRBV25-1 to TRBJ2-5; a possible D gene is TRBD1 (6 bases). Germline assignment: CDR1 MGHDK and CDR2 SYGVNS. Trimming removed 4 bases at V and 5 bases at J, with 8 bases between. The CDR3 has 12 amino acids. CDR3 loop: CASSGGHETQYF. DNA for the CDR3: TGTGCCAGCAGTGGGGGGCATGAGACCCAGTACTTC.

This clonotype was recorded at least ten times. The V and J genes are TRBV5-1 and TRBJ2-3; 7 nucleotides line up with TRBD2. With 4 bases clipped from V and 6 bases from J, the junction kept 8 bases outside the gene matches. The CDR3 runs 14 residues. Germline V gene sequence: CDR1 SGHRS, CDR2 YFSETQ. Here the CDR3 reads CASSKGLGGDTQYF. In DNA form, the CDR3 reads TGCGCCAGCAGCAAAGGACTGGGAGGGGATACGCAGTATTTT.

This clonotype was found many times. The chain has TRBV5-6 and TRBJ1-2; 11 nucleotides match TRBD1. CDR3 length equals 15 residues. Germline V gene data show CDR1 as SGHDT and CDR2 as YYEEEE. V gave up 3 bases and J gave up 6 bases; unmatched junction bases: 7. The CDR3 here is CASSWGDRGTHGYTF. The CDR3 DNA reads TGTGCCAGCAGCTGGGGGGACAGGGGGACTCATGGCTACACCTTC. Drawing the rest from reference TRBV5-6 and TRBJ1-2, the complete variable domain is DAGVTQSPTHLIKTRGQQVTLRCSPKSGHDTVSWYQQALGQGPQFIFQYYEEEERQRGNFPDRFSGHQFPNYSSELNVNALLLGDSALYLCASSWGDRGTHGYTFGSGTRLTVV.

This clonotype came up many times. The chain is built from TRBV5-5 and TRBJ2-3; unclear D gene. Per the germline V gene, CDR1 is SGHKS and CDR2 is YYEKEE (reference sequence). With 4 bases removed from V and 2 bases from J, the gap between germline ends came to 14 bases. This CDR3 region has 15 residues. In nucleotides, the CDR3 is TGTGCCAGCAGCGTGGGCGCGGCTGACACAGATACGCAGTATTTT. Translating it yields CASSVGAADTDTQYF.

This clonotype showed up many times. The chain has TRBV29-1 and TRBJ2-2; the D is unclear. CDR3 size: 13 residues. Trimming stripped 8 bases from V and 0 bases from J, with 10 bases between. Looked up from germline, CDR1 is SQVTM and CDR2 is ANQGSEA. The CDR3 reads CSHRAPNTGELFF. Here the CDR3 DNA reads TGCAGCCACCGGGCCCCGAACACCGGGGAGCTGTTTTTT.

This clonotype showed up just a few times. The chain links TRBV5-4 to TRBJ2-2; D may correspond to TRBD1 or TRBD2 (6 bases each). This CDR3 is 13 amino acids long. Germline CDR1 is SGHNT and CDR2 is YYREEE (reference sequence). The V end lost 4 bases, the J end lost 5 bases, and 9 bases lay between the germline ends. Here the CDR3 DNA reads TGTGCCAGCAGCAGGGGGGAGACCGGGGAGCTGTTTTTT. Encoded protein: CASSRGETGELFF.

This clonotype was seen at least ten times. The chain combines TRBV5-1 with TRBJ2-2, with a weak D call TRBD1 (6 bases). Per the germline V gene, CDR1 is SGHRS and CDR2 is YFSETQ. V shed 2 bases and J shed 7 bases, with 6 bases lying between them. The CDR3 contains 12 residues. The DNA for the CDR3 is TGCGCCAGCAGCTTACAGGGCGGGGAGCTGTTTTTT. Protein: CASSLQGGELFF. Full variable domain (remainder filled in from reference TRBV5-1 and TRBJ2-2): KAGVTQTPRYLIKTRGQQVTLSCSPISGHRSVSWYQQTPGQGLQFLFEYFSETQRNKGNFPGRFSGRQFSNSRSEMNVSTLELGDSALYLCASSLQGGELFFGEGSRLTVL.

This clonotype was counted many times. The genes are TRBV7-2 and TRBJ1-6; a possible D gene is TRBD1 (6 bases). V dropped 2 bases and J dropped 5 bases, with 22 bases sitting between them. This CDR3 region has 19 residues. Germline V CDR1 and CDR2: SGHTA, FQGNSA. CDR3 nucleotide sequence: TGTGCCAGCAGCTTACAGGCAGTAAGGGGGGCCGCGGATAATTCACCCCTCCACTTT. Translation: CASSLQAVRGAADNSPLHF.

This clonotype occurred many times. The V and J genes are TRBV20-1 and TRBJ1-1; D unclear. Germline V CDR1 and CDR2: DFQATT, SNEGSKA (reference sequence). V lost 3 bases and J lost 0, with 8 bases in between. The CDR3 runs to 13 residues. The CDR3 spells CSASPHMNTEAFF. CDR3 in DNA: TGCAGTGCTAGCCCCCATATGAACACTGAAGCTTTCTTT.

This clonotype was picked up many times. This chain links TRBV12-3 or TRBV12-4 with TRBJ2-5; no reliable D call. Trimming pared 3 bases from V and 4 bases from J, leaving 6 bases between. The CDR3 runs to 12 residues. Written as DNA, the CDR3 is TGTGCCAGCAGTTTGAGTTCAGAGACCCAGTACTTC. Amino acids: CASSLSSETQYF.

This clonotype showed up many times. The CDR3 loop reads CSANPWVLSNQPQHF. CDR3 coding DNA: TGCAGTGCTAACCCCTGGGTCCTTAGCAATCAGCCCCAGCATTTT. This rearrangement joins TRBV20-1 to TRBJ1-5, with unresolved D. Germline V gene data show CDR1 as DFQATT and CDR2 as SNEGSKA (reference sequence). Trimming stripped 4 bases from V and 0 bases from J, with 13 bases between. This CDR3 spans 15 amino acids.

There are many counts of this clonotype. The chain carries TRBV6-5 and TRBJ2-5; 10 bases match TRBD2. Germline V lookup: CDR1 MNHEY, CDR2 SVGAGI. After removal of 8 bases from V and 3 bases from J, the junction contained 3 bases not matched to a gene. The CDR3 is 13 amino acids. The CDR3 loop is CASSGLAEETQYF. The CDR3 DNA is TGTGCCAGCTCCGGACTAGCGGAAGAGACCCAGTACTTC.

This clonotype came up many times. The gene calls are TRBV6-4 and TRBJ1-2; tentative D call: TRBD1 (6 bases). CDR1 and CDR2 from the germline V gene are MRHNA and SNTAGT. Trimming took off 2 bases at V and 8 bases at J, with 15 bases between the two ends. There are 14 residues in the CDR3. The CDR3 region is CASSDPLQGRGYTF. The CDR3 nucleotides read TGTGCCAGCAGTGACCCATTACAGGGTCGCGGCTACACCTTC.

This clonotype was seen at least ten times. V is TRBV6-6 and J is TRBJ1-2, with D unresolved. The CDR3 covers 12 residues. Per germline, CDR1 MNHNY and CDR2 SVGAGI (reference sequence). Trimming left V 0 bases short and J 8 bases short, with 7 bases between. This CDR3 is CASSYSGGGYTF. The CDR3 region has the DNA TGTGCCAGCAGTTACTCGGGTGGGGGCTACACCTTC.

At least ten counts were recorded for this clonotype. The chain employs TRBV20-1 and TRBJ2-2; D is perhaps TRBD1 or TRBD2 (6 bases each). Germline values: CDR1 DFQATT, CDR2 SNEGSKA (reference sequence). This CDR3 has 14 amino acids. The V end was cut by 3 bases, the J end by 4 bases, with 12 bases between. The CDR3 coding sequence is TGCAGTGCTAGTCGAGGGGGGCGCACCGGGGAGCTGTTTTTT. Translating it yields CSASRGGRTGELFF.

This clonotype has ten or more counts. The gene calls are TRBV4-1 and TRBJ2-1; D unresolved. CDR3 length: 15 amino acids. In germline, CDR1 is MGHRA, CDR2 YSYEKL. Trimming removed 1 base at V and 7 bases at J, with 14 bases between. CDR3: CASSQGLLGTNEQFF. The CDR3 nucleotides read TGCGCCAGCAGCCAAGGGCTCCTCGGTACGAATGAGCAGTTCTTC.

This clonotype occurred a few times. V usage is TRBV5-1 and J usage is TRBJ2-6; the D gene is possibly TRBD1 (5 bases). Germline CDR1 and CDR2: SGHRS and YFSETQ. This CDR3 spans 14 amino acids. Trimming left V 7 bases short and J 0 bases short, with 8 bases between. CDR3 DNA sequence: TGCGCCAGCGACAGCGACTCTGGGGCCAACGTCCTGACTTTC. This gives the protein CASDSDSGANVLTF.